This T cell receptor beta chain stems from a study of CD8 T cells in ankylosing spondylitis. Overall study findings and caveats: The study looked at matched synovial fluid samples from ankylosing spondylitis patients. Disease-linked clones were reported to be significantly enriched there. Blood of patients with ankylosing spondylitis appeared to be characterized by a TCR beta motif of eight highly homologous variants. Previous work reported some of these motif variants in the synovial fluid and blood of reactive arthritis.

For TCR beta, libraries came from quantitative 5'-RACE with molecular barcodes. TCRdb re-called the 5' RACE reads through MiXCR, storing one row per CDR3 protein. Of around 280,000 distinct CDR3 sequences listed, around 18% are singletons. Worth noting for this clonotype: Its target is not known.

This receptor was identified in a male donor with ankylosing spondylitis or in good health (not recorded which). Sequenced input: blood, either unsorted or a sorted T cell fraction (not recorded which).

This CDR3 reads CASSIGRGGTDTQYF. Here the CDR3 DNA reads TGTGCCAGCAGCATAGGCAGGGGGGGCACAGATACGCAGTATTTT. The genes are TRBV21-1 and TRBJ2-3; the table's D call, TRBD1, has no DNA check behind it. TRBV21-1 is termed a pseudogene. CDR3 length: 15 amino acids.